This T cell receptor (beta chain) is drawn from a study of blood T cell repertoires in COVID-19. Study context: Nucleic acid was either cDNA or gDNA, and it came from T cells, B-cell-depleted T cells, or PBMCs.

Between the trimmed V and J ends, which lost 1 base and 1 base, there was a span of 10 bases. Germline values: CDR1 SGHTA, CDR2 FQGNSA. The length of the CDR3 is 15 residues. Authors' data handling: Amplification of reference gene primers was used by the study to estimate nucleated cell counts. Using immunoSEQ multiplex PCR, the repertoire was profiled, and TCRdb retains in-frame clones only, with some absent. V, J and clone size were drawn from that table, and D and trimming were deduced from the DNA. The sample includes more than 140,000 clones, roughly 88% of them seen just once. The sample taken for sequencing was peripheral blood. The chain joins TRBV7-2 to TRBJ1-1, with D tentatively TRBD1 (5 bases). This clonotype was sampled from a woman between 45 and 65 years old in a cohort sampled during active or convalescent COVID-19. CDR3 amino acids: CASSLGGTQNTEAFF. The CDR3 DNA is TGTGCCAGCAGCTTAGGCGGGACCCAGAACACTGAAGCTTTCTTT.